Listed here are 26 T cell receptor beta chains from one sample, sequenced in a study of OX40 agonist ivuxolimab in advanced cancers. Assay used: immunoSEQ multiplex PCR; TCRdb lists only in-frame clones, some missing. Among 98,000 or so clones listed, about 79% were seen once. This specimen was CD4+ or CD8+ T cells sorted from blood, taken in a trial of the OX40 agonist ivuxolimab. All receptors come from an adult with an advanced solid tumor such as melanoma, head and neck, liver or kidney cancer.

This clone was counted a few times. The chain is built from TRBV27 and TRBJ2-3; TRBD2 agrees at 8 bases. The germline CDR1 and CDR2 sequences are MNHEY and SMNVEV (reference sequence). The CDR3 is 14 residues long. Germline trimming cut 11 bases from V and 0 bases from J; bases unmatched to any gene: 7. This chain's CDR3 is CARQRGPSTDTQYF. In DNA, the CDR3 is TGTGCCCGCCAGCGGGGGCCTAGCACAGATACGCAGTATTTT.

The chain uses TRBV6-1 and TRBJ1-1; possible D gene TRBD1, 6 bases. This CDR3 region has 13 residues. V gave up 5 bases and J gave up 6 bases, with 13 bases separating them. CDR1 is MNHNS and CDR2 is SASEGT in the germline V gene. In DNA form, the CDR3 reads TGTGCCAGCAGTCATGAGGGGGGCCCTGAAGCTTTCTTT. As protein: CASSHEGGPEAFF.

V gene TRBV10-3 combines with J gene TRBJ2-7, with TRBD1 matching over 7 bases. The ends lost 10 bases at V and 2 bases at J; junction bases unmatched: 8. The CDR3 is 13 residues long. CDR1 ENHRY and CDR2 SYGVKD come from the germline V gene. As DNA, the CDR3 is TGTGCCAACCAACAGGGGCCAACCTACGAGCAGTACTTC. Translated, it gives CANQQGPTYEQYF.

The chain uses TRBV14 and TRBJ2-4, with D uncertain. V lost 4 bases and J 2 bases, leaving 15 bases between the germline ends. The CDR3 covers 16 residues. The germline V gene has CDR1 SGHDN and CDR2 FVKESK. This CDR3 reads CASSRTPAGSKNIQYF. Written as DNA, the CDR3 is TGTGCCAGCAGCCGAACCCCCGCAGGCTCCAAAAACATTCAGTACTTC.

The chain is built from TRBV4-3 and TRBJ2-7; D is perhaps TRBD1 (7 bases). The germline V and J ends were trimmed by 0 bases and 0 bases, with 18 bases remaining between them. The CDR3 is made up of 18 amino acids. The germline gives CDR1 LGHNA, CDR2 YSLEER. The CDR3 is CASSQDSRGQGGSYEQYF. The DNA of the CDR3 is TGCGCCAGCAGCCAAGATTCGAGGGGGCAGGGGGGCTCCTACGAGCAGTACTTC.

The rearrangement uses TRBV10-2 and TRBJ2-7; 7 bases map to TRBD1. The germline CDR1 and CDR2 sequences are WSHSY and SAAADI. The trim removed 10 bases at V and 2 bases at J, leaving 8 bases unmatched. The CDR3 loop spans 13 amino acids. The CDR3 DNA is TGCGCCACCCGACAGGGCGGGCCCTACGAGCAGTACTTC. Translation: CATRQGGPYEQYF.

This clone was seen a few times. The rearrangement links TRBV19 to TRBJ1-5, with unresolved D. The germline V gene encodes CDR1 LNHDA and CDR2 SQIVND (reference sequence). Trimming removed 3 bases at V and 9 bases at J, with 9 bases between. This CDR3 comprises 12 residues. CDR3 residues: CASSIWLRPQHF. For the CDR3, the DNA is TGTGCCAGTAGTATCTGGTTGAGGCCCCAGCATTTT.

This clone was seen once. V and J are TRBV6-6 and TRBJ2-3, with D perhaps matching TRBD1 (6 bases). Per the germline V gene, CDR1 is MNHNY and CDR2 is SVGAGI (reference sequence). The ends were cut back, 5 bases at V and 0 bases at J, with 12 bases in the middle. The CDR3 has 15 amino acids. CDR3: CASSHDRTSTDTQYF. The CDR3 DNA is TGTGCCAGCAGTCATGACAGGACTAGCACAGATACGCAGTATTTT.

The CDR3 region is CASSQDMGLAGISSYNEQFF. The CDR3 region has the DNA TGCGCCAGCAGCCAAGATATGGGACTAGCGGGGATTAGCTCCTACAATGAGCAGTTCTTC. The chain is built from TRBV4-3 and TRBJ2-1, with 13 bases lining up with TRBD2. J gave up 0 bases and V 0 bases, and 8 bases lay outside the gene matches. This CDR3 spans 20 amino acids. Germline-derived CDR1 and CDR2 are LGHNA and YSLEER.

The V and J genes are TRBV15 and TRBJ1-3; D not resolved. Germline values: CDR1 LNHNV, CDR2 YYDKDF (reference sequence). The CDR3 contains 17 residues. Trimming left V 0 bases short and J 0 bases short, with 12 bases between. The CDR3 nucleotides read TGTGCCACCAGCAGAGATTCAGGCCCCTTCTCTGGAAACACCATATATTTT. Its protein product is CATSRDSGPFSGNTIYF.

This clone showed up just once. J is TRBJ2-3 and V is TRBV6-1; D remains unclear. This CDR3 is 12 amino acids long. Germline assignment: CDR1 MNHNS and CDR2 SASEGT. Trimming removed 10 bases from V and 1 base from J, with 9 bases in between. As DNA, the CDR3 is TGTGCCACTAGGTGGGGCACAGATACGCAGTATTTT. Residues: CATRWGTDTQYF.

This sequence joins TRBV19 and TRBJ1-4, with D uncertain. Germline CDR1 LNHDA, CDR2 SQIVND (reference sequence). Between the trimmed V and J ends, which lost 7 bases and 3 bases, there was a span of 18 bases. This CDR3 contains 16 residues. The CDR3 sequence: CASKAPLGTPNEKLFF. CDR3 coding DNA: TGTGCCAGTAAGGCTCCCCTCGGTACACCTAATGAAAAACTGTTTTTT.

This clone was recorded only once. The gene calls are TRBV29-1 and TRBJ1-1; 9 nucleotides align to TRBD1. V trimming: 6 bases; J trimming: 3 bases; junction bases outside the gene matches: 11. This CDR3 comprises 15 residues. Per germline, CDR1 SQVTM and CDR2 ANQGSEA. The chain's CDR3 is CSVANAGQGYTEAFF. CDR3 DNA sequence: TGCAGCGTAGCTAACGCGGGACAGGGTTACACTGAAGCTTTCTTT.

This clone appeared a few times. The V call is TRBV28, the J call TRBJ1-1; 8 bases map to TRBD1. Germline lookup yields CDR1 MDHEN and CDR2 SYDVKM. V lost 2 bases to trimming and J lost 8 bases; unmatched junction nucleotides: 4. The CDR3 contains 13 residues. Here the CDR3 DNA reads TGTGCCAGCAGTTTACAAACAGGGGGGGAAGCTTTCTTT. It encodes CASSLQTGGEAFF.

The V and J genes are TRBV7-8 and TRBJ1-1, with TRBD1 matching over 8 bases. Trimming removed 5 bases from V and 9 bases from J; junction bases left unmatched: 5. The CDR3 is 12 residues long. Germline V lookup: CDR1 SGHVS, CDR2 FQNEAQ. As DNA, the CDR3 is TGTGCCAGCAGCCCCCACAGGGGGAAAGCTTTCTTT. This sequence encodes CASSPHRGKAFF.

This clone was recorded a few times. The chain employs TRBV19 and TRBJ2-1; TRBD2 matches 11 bases. The germline V gene has CDR1 LNHDA and CDR2 SQIVND (reference sequence). Germline trimming cut 4 bases from V and 4 bases from J; bases unmatched to any gene: 6. The CDR3 loop spans 16 amino acids. The CDR3 DNA sequence: TGTGCCAGTAGTAGTTTGGGACTAGCGGCTTACAATGAGCAGTTCTTC. Its protein product is CASSSLGLAAYNEQFF.

The chain recombines TRBV19 with TRBJ1-2, with D possibly TRBD1 on 6 matching bases. Germline loops: CDR1 LNHDA, CDR2 SQIVND (reference sequence). Between the trimmed V and J ends, which lost 7 bases and 0 bases, there was a span of 9 bases. CDR3 length: 13 amino acids. CDR3 protein: CASKQGANYGYTF. In DNA form, the CDR3 reads TGTGCCAGTAAACAGGGTGCTAACTATGGCTACACCTTC.

This chain joins TRBV2 and TRBJ2-7, with 8 bases fitting TRBD1. The germline CDR1 and CDR2 sequences are SNHLY and FYNNEI. This CDR3 has 15 amino acids. The ends lost 5 bases at V and 7 bases at J; junction bases unmatched: 13. The CDR3: CASSLGQGGSGEQYF. DNA of the CDR3: TGTGCCAGCAGTCTCGGACAGGGTGGGTCAGGGGAGCAGTACTTC.

This clone was detected only once. The chain employs TRBV7-2 and TRBJ2-2; 7 bases are shared with TRBD2. Unmatched junction bases numbered 2, after V lost 5 bases and J lost 5 bases. CDR3 length: 13 amino acids. Germline CDR1 reads SGHTA; CDR2 reads FQGNSA. CDR3 DNA sequence: TGTGCCAGCAGCCGGGGGGTGACCGGGGAGCTGTTTTTT. It encodes CASSRGVTGELFF.

This sequence joins TRBV6-1 and TRBJ2-7; no firm D call. The germline gives CDR1 MNHNS, CDR2 SASEGT. This CDR3 spans 14 amino acids. The V gene lost 1 base and the J gene lost 5 bases, with 12 bases spanning the gap. CDR3 nucleotides: TGTGCCAGCAGTGAAGGATCGAGCGTCCACGAGCAGTACTTC. Its protein is CASSEGSSVHEQYF.

The rearrangement links TRBV9 to TRBJ1-3; unclear D gene. The CDR3 consists of 14 residues. The V gene's germline CDR1 is SGDLS and CDR2 YYNGEE. The V end lost 4 bases, the J end lost 2 bases, and 10 bases lay between the germline ends. The CDR3 loop reads CASSPGRAGNTIYF. In DNA form, the CDR3 reads TGTGCCAGCAGCCCCGGGCGTGCTGGAAACACCATATATTTT.

V and J are TRBV5-5 and TRBJ2-3; possibly TRBD1 or TRBD2 for D (6 bases each). CDR1 and CDR2 from the germline V gene are SGHKS and YYEKEE (reference sequence). Trimming cost V 1 base and J 4 bases, with 7 bases left between them. The CDR3 is made up of 13 amino acids. DNA of the CDR3: TGTGCCAGCAGCTTGAGGGGGGCAGATACGCAGTATTTT. Its protein product is CASSLRGADTQYF.

The CDR3 sequence is CASSPQKTGPGSNYGYTF. The CDR3 DNA sequence: TGTGCCAGCAGCCCCCAAAAGACAGGGCCCGGCAGCAACTATGGCTACACCTTC. The rearrangement joins TRBV7-6 to TRBJ1-2; 7 bases are shared with TRBD1. The junction had 17 bases not matched to a gene; V was cut back by 5 bases and J by 2 bases. The CDR3 covers 18 residues. Per the germline V gene, CDR1 is SGHVS and CDR2 is FNYEAQ. The variable domain in full, with the rest retrieved from reference TRBV7-6 and TRBJ1-2, is GAGVSQSPRYKVTKRGQDVALRCDPISGHVSLYWYRQALGQGPEFLTYFNYEAQQDKSGLPNDRFSAERPEGSISTLTIQRTEQRDSAMYRCASSPQKTGPGSNYGYTFGSGTRLTVV.

The chain joins TRBV6-5 to TRBJ1-2; maybe TRBD1 (5 bases). The CDR3 totals 14 residues. Germline V CDR1 and CDR2: MNHEY, SVGAGI. The V end lost 3 bases, the J end lost 7 bases, and 15 bases lay between the germline ends. The chain's CDR3 is CASSYGRGSGGYTF. CDR3 nucleotide sequence: TGTGCCAGCAGTTATGGGAGGGGCTCGGGTGGCTACACCTTC.

V usage is TRBV9 and J usage is TRBJ2-7, with D perhaps matching TRBD1 (5 bases). Per the germline V gene, CDR1 is SGDLS and CDR2 is YYNGEE. This CDR3 comprises 14 residues. V was clipped by 4 bases and J by 0 bases, with 11 bases between them. This CDR3 is CASSTQVSSYEQYF. DNA for the CDR3: TGTGCCAGCAGCACACAGGTTAGCTCCTACGAGCAGTACTTC. The complete variable domain, with remaining parts taken from reference TRBV9 and TRBJ2-7, reads DSGVTQTPKHLITATGQRVTLRCSPRSGDLSVYWYQQSLDQGLQFLIQYYNGEERAKGNILERFSAQQFPDLHSELNLSSLELGDSALYFCASSTQVSSYEQYFGPGTRLTVT.

The chain employs TRBV11-1 and TRBJ2-7; D gene unclear. The CDR3 totals 12 residues. CDR1 is SGHAT and CDR2 is FQDESV in the germline V gene (reference sequence). Trimming shortened V by 6 bases and J by 2 bases, and 8 bases separated the two germline ends. The chain's CDR3 is CASSRGPYEQYF. The DNA of the CDR3 is TGTGCCAGCAGTCGCGGTCCCTACGAGCAGTACTTC.